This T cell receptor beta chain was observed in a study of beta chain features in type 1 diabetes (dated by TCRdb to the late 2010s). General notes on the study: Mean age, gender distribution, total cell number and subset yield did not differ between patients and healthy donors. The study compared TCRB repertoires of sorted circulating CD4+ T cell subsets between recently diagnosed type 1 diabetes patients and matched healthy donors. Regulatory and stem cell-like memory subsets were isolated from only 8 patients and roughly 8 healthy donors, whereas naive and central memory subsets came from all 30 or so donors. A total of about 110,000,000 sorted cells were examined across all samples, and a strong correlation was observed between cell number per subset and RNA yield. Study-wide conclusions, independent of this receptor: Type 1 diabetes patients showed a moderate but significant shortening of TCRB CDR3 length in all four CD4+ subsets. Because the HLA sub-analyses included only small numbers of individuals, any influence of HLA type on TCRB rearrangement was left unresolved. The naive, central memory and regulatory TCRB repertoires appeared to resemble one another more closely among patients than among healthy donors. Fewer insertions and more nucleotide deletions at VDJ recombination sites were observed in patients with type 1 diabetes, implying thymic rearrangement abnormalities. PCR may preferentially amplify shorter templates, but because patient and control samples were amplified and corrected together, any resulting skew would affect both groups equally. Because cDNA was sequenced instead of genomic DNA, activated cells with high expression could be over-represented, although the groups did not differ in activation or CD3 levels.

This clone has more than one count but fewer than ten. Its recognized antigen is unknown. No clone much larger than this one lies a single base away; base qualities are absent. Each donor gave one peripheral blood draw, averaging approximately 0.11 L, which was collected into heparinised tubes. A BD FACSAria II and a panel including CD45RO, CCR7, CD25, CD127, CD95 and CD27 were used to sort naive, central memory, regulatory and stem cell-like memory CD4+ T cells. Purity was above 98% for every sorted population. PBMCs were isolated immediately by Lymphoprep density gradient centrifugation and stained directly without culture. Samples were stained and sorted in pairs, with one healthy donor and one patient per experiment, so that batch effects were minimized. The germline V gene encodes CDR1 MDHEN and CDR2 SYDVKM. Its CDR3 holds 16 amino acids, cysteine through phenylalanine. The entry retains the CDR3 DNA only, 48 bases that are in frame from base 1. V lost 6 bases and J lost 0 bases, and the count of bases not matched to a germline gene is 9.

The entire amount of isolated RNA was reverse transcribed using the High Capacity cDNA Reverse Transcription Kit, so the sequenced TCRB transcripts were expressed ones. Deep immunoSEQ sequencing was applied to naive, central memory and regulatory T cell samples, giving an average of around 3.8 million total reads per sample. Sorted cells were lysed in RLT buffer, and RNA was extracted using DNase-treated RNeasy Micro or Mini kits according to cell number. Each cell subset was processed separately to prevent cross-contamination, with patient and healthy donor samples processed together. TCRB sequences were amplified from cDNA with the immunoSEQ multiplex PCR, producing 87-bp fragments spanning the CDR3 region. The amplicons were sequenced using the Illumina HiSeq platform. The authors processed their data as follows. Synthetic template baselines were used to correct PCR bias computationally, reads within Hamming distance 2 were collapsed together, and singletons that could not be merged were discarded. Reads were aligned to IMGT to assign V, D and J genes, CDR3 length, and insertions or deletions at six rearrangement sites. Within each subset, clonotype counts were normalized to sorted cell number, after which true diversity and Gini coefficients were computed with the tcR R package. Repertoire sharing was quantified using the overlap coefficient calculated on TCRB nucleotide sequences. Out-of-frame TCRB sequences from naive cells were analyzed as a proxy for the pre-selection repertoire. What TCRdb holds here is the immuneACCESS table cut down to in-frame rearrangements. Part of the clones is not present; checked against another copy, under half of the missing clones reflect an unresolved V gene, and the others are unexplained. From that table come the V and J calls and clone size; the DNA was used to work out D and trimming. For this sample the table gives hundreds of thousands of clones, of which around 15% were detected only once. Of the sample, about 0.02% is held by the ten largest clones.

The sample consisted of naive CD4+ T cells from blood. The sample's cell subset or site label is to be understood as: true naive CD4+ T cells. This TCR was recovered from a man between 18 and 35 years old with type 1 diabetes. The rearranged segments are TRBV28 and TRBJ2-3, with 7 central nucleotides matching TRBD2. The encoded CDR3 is CASRVPAGTSTDTQYF. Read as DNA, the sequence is TGTGCCAGCAGAGTCCCAGCGGGGACTAGCACAGATACGCAGTATTTT.